The clone carrying this TCR beta chain has at least ten counts. CDR1 and CDR2 from the germline V gene are SQVTM and ANQGSEA. V was clipped by 3 bases and J by 2 bases, with 7 bases between them. CDR3 length equals 12 residues. The data were obtained in a study of T-cell reconstitution after alpha-beta-depleted transplantation in children. For TCRbeta, the library was prepared with unique molecular identifiers. MiXCR was run by TCRdb on the PCR reads, yielding one entry per CDR3 protein. The repertoire consists of more than 550,000 distinct CDR3 sequences, with over 9.5% occurring once and the leading ten covering about 4%.

Here the sequenced sample was PBMCs from the stem cell graft donor, taken from the stem cell graft. The sequence was collected from a human donor who donated a stem cell graft to a child with acute myeloid leukemia. The chain combines TRBV29-1 with TRBJ2-5; D not resolved. The CDR3 sequence: CSVEVQQETQYF. Written as DNA, the CDR3 is TGCAGCGTTGAGGTACAACAAGAGACCCAGTACTTC.